This T cell receptor beta chain was observed in a study of post-analysis software for immune sequencing data. About the study: The study covered relapsing-remitting, secondary progressive and progressive-relapsing courses of multiple sclerosis. Study-wide findings and caveats: When patients were compared with controls, a handful of TRBV segments were more frequent, TRBV5-6, TRBV5-1 and TRBV20-1 among them. F-measure co-clustering was strong for batch-matched samples.

Each TCR beta cDNA library carried unique molecular identifiers. MiXCR was run by TCRdb on the PCR reads, yielding one entry per CDR3 protein. The sample contains about 800,000 distinct CDR3 sequences, roughly 29% of which appear only once. Comment on this clonotype: The antigen is undetermined.

Germline CDR1 and CDR2: MNHNS and SASEGT. Trimming pared 4 bases from V and 0 bases from J, leaving 10 bases between. The CDR3 spans 15 residues. This TCR came from a girl aged 10 to 17 with multiple sclerosis. The source material was blood. This chain joins TRBV6-1 and TRBJ2-4, with D unclear. CDR3 bases: TGTGCCAGCAGTGGTTACGAGTTAGCCAAAAACATTCAGTACTTC. It is translated as CASSGYELAKNIQYF.